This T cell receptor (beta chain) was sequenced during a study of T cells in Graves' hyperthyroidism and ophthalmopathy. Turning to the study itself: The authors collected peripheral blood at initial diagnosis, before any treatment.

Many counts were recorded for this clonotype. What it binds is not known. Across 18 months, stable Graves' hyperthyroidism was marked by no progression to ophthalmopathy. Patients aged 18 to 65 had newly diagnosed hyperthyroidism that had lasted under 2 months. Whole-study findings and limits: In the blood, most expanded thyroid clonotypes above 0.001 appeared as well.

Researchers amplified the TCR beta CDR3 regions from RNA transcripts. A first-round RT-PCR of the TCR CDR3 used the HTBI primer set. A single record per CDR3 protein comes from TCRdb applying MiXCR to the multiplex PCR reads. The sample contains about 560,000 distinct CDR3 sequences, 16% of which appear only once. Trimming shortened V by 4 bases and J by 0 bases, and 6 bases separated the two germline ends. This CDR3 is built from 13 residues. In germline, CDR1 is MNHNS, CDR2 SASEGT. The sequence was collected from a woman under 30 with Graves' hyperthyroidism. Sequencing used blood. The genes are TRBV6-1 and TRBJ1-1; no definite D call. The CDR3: CASSVQMNTEAFF. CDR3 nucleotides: TGTGCCAGCAGTGTTCAGATGAACACTGAAGCTTTCTTT.